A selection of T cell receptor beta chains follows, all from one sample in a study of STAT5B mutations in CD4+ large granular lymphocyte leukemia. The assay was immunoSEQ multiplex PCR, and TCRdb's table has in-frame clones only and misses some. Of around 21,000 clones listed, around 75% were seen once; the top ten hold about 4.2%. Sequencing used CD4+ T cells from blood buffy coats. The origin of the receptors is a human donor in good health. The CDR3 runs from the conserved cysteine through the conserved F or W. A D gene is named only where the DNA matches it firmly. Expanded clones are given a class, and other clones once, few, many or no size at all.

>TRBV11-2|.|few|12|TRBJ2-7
TGTGCCAGCAGCTTAAGCCGCTACGAGCAGTACTTC
CASSLSRYEQYF
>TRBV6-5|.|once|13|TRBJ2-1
TGTGCCAGCAGTTTCTACAGATACAATGAGCAGTTCTTC
CASSFYRYNEQFF
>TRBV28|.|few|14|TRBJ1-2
TGTGCCAGCAAGCTTTCAGGGGCGGACTATGGCTACACCTTC
CASKLSGADYGYTF
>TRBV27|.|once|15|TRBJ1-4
TGTGCCAGCAGTTTATCTGTGACAGCTAATGAAAAACTGTTTTTT
CASSLSVTANEKLFF
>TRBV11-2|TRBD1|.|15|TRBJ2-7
TGTGCCAGCAGACCACAGGGGGCGCGTTTCCACGAGCAGTACTTC
CASRPQGARFHEQYF
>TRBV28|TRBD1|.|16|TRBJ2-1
TGTGCCAGCGCCGGATCCCAGGGGGCCCGATACAATGAGCAGTTCTTC
CASAGSQGARYNEQFF
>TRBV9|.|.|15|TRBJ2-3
TGTGCCAGCAGCGTGAACGGGGTAAGCACAGATACGCAGTATTTT
CASSVNGVSTDTQYF
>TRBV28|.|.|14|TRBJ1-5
TGTGCCAGCAGGAGCCCCGCCTCAGTCCAGCCCCAGCATTTT
CASRSPASVQPQHF
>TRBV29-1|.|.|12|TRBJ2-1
TGCAGCGTCCGGGGCTCAAACAATGAGCAGTTCTTC
CSVRGSNNEQFF
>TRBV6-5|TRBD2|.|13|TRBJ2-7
TGTGCCAGCAGGGCGGGACTAGTGGGAGAGCAGTACTTC
CASRAGLVGEQYF